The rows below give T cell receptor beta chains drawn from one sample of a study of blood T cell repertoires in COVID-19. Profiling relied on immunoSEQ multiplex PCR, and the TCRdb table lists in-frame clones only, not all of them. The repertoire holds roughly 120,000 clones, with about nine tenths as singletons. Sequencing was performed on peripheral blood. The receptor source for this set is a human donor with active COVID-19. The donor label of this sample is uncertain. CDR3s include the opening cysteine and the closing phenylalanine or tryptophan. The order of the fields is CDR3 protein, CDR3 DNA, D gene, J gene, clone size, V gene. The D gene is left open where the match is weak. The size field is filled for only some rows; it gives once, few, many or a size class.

CASSQTGGADTQYF | TGCGCCAGCAGCCAGACAGGGGGCGCAGATACGCAGTATTTT | TRBD1 | TRBJ2-3 | - | TRBV4-1
CASSPALGGEQETQYF | TGTGCCAGCAGCCCAGCCTTAGGCGGGGAACAAGAGACCCAGTACTTC | - | TRBJ2-5 | - | TRBV5-4
CASSAQGRDTEAFF | TGTGCCAGTAGTGCTCAGGGGAGGGACACTGAAGCTTTCTTT | - | TRBJ1-1 | - | TRBV19
CASSYVWDIRETQYF | TGTGCCAGCAGTTATGTGTGGGACATAAGGGAGACCCAGTACTTC | - | TRBJ2-5 | - | TRBV28
CASSPRDSQETQYF | TGCGCCAGCAGCCCCCGGGACAGCCAAGAGACCCAGTACTTC | TRBD1 | TRBJ2-5 | - | TRBV5-1
CASSRRQVQETQYF | TGTGCCAGCAGCCGACGGCAGGTCCAAGAGACCCAGTACTTC | - | TRBJ2-5 | - | TRBV2
CSVETTGGVGNTIYF | TGCAGCGTTGAAACCACAGGGGGCGTTGGAAACACCATATATTTT | TRBD1 | TRBJ1-3 | - | TRBV29-1
CASSVNPQTSGGITGELFF | TGTGCCAGCAGCGTAAACCCTCAGACTAGCGGGGGAATAACCGGGGAGCTGTTTTTT | TRBD2 | TRBJ2-2 | - | TRBV9
CASAPGENQPQHF | TGTGCTAGTGCCCCCGGGGAGAATCAGCCCCAGCATTTT | - | TRBJ1-5 | - | TRBV12-5
CASSQLVAGGRYTGELFF | TGTGCCAGCAGCCAACTCGTAGCGGGGGGCCGATACACCGGGGAGCTGTTTTTT | TRBD2 | TRBJ2-2 | - | TRBV3-1/TRBV3-2
CASSYGLAGGPDTQYF | TGTGCCAGCAGTTACGGACTAGCGGGGGGGCCAGATACGCAGTATTTT | TRBD2 | TRBJ2-3 | once | TRBV6-2/TRBV6-3
CASSLRRGNTEAFF | TGTGCCAGCAGCCTTAGGCGGGGGAACACTGAAGCTTTCTTT | - | TRBJ1-1 | - | TRBV13
CASSLLPGQGGTGELFF | TGTGCTAGCAGCTTACTCCCGGGACAGGGAGGGACCGGGGAGCTGTTTTTT | TRBD1 | TRBJ2-2 | - | TRBV7-7
CASSGGQGHTDTQYF | TGTGCCAGTAGTGGAGGACAGGGACACACAGATACGCAGTATTTT | TRBD1 | TRBJ2-3 | - | TRBV19
CASSEYDIWDRANEKLFF | TGTGCCAGCAGTGAATATGATATTTGGGACAGGGCTAATGAAAAACTGTTTTTT | TRBD1 | TRBJ1-4 | - | TRBV6-1
CASRGNGGDTQYF | TGTGCCAGCAGGGGAAACGGAGGGGATACGCAGTATTTT | - | TRBJ2-3 | - | TRBV2
CASSYMGPNTEAFF | TGTGCCAGCAGTTACATGGGCCCGAACACTGAAGCTTTCTTT | - | TRBJ1-1 | - | TRBV6-5
CASSINGGNEQYF | TGTGCCAGTAGTATCAATGGTGGCAACGAGCAGTACTTC | - | TRBJ2-7 | - | TRBV19